Each of the 3 T cell receptor beta chains below was sequenced from the same sample in a study of blood T cells in healthy people across ages. With a J-beta primer mix and a sample-barcoded 5' primer, a second PCR ran about 7 to 11 cycles. TCRdb passed the 5' RACE reads through MiXCR, listing each CDR3 protein once. The table includes roughly 800,000 distinct CDR3 sequences, about 37% detected once. The sample was blood. These receptors were obtained from a man aged 18 to 30 in good health.

The chain has TRBV28 and TRBJ2-5, with D maybe TRBD2 (5 bases). V was trimmed by 10 bases and J by 4 bases, leaving 16 bases between them. Germline lookup yields CDR1 MDHEN and CDR2 SYDVKM. The CDR3 consists of 13 residues. The CDR3, as DNA: TGTGCCACCGGCGGGCCTAACCCAGAGACCCAGTACTTC. Translated, it gives CATGGPNPETQYF.

This clonotype has a handful of counts. This rearrangement joins TRBV4-1 to TRBJ2-5, with D perhaps TRBD1 (7 bases). The CDR3 has 18 residues. Germline V gives CDR1 MGHRA, CDR2 YSYEKL. Trimming cost V 0 bases and J 4 bases, with 21 bases left between them. CDR3 in DNA: TGCGCCAGCAGCCAAGAAACTGCGGGAAGCCCAGGGGGAGAGACCCAGTACTTC. Protein sequence: CASSQETAGSPGGETQYF.

Concerning this clonotype: The junction and the germline gene differ at one end; a read error may be behind it. The V and J genes are TRBV10-3 and TRBJ1-1; 7 bases are shared with TRBD1. CDR3 length: 16 residues. Germline loops: CDR1 ENHRY, CDR2 SYGVKD. The chain's CDR3 is CAVSDPEGAYSNEAFF. The CDR3 DNA sequence: TGTGCCGTCAGTGACCCGGAGGGGGCTTACTCTAATGAAGCTTTCTTT.